Listed here are 11 T cell receptor beta chains from one sample, sequenced in a study of shared clonotypes between healthy human individuals. The table came from immunoSEQ multiplex PCR; TCRdb's copy has only in-frame clones and leaves some out. Of roughly 2 million clones in the sample, roughly 95% are singletons; the top ten hold roughly 0.13%. Sequenced input: naive CD4+ T cells sorted from blood. The subset: CD45RA+ positively selected. Receptors were obtained from a man between 18 and 29 years old in good health.

The gene calls are TRBV7-3 and TRBJ2-4; 7 nucleotides match TRBD1. From germline, CDR1 is SGHTA and CDR2 FQGTGA. The trim removed 0 bases at V and 12 bases at J, leaving 2 bases unmatched. There are 12 residues in the CDR3. Here the CDR3 DNA reads TGTGCCAGCAGCTTAACGGGACAGTATCAGTACTTC. This codes for CASSLTGQYQYF. The full variable domain, its missing parts supplied by reference TRBV7-3 and TRBJ2-4, is GAGVSQTPSNKVTEKGKYVELRCDPISGHTALYWYRQSLGQGPEFLIYFQGTGAADDSGLPNDRFFAVRPEGSVSTLKIQRTERGDSAVYLCASSLTGQYQYFGAGTRLSVL.

The chain couples TRBV4-1 to TRBJ2-7; D not certain. The germline gives CDR1 MGHRA, CDR2 YSYEKL. V lost 0 bases to trimming and J lost 4 bases, with 13 bases between them. CDR3 size: 15 residues. The CDR3 region has the DNA TGCGCCAGCAGCCAAGATCTACAGCGATCGTACGAGCAGTACTTC. Its protein is CASSQDLQRSYEQYF.

This sequence joins TRBV5-8 and TRBJ2-1; D gene unclear. This CDR3 comprises 10 residues. Germline assignment: CDR1 SGHTS and CDR2 YDEGEE. V gave up 3 bases and J gave up 9 bases, with 4 bases separating them. The CDR3 loop reads CASSWSEQFF. CDR3 coding DNA: TGTGCCAGCAGCTGGAGTGAGCAGTTCTTC.

V usage is TRBV6-5 and J usage is TRBJ1-6, with D perhaps TRBD1 (6 bases). The CDR3 covers 14 residues. The V end was cut by 2 bases, the J end by 10 bases, with 12 bases between. Germline V CDR1 and CDR2: MNHEY, SVGAGI. The DNA for the CDR3 is TGTGCCAGCAGTTACCTCGGGGGCGGGTCACCCCTCCACTTT. This encodes CASSYLGGGSPLHF.

The V gene is TRBV19, the J gene TRBJ2-7; 12 bases agree with TRBD2. This CDR3 region has 15 residues. Germline lookup yields CDR1 LNHDA and CDR2 SQIVND (reference sequence). Trimming removed 5 bases from V and 3 bases from J; junction bases left unmatched: 5. CDR3 protein: CASSWTSGKNYEQYF. Written as DNA, the CDR3 is TGTGCCAGTAGTTGGACTAGCGGGAAAAACTACGAGCAGTACTTC. Combining the CDR3 with reference TRBV19 and TRBJ2-7 gives the whole variable domain DGGITQSPKYLFRKEGQNVTLSCEQNLNHDAMYWYRQDPGQGLRLIYYSQIVNDFQKGDIAEGYSVSREKKESFPLTVTSAQKNPTAFYLCASSWTSGKNYEQYFGPGTRLTVT.

Comments on this clone: The sample carries other DNA sequences with the same CDR3. V is TRBV18 and J is TRBJ1-2; 8 positions match TRBD1. CDR1 is KGHSH and CDR2 is LQKENI in the germline V gene. Trimming removed 3 bases from V and 5 bases from J; junction bases left unmatched: 2. CDR3 length: 13 residues. This chain's CDR3 is CASSPGQVYGYTF. The CDR3 coding sequence is TGTGCCAGCTCACCGGGACAGGTATATGGCTACACCTTC.

This chain joins TRBV21-1 and TRBJ2-7; no check of the table's D call, TRBD2, against the DNA was made. TRBV21-1 is given as a pseudogene. CDR3 length: 12 residues. The CDR3 sequence is CAGGTDVGEQYF. CDR3 sequence (DNA): TGTGCCGGGGGGACGGACGTGGGAGAGCAGTACTTC.

A remark on this clone: Other nucleotide sequences in the sample specify the same CDR3. This chain joins TRBV9 and TRBJ1-4; TRBD1 aligns across 9 bases. The germline gives CDR1 SGDLS, CDR2 YYNGEE. The CDR3 contains 16 residues. The trim removed 0 bases at V and 5 bases at J, leaving 5 bases unmatched. For the CDR3, the DNA is TGTGCCAGCAGCGTAGGCACGGGGACAGGGAATGAAAAACTGTTTTTT. This codes for CASSVGTGTGNEKLFF.

The chain uses TRBV19 and TRBJ1-2; D perhaps matches TRBD1 (6 bases). The CDR3 spans 15 residues. With 7 bases removed from V and 2 bases from J, the gap between germline ends came to 17 bases. The germline gives CDR1 LNHDA, CDR2 SQIVND (reference sequence). CDR3: CASTPTGSGNYGYTF. In DNA, the CDR3 is TGTGCCAGTACCCCCACAGGGTCAGGAAACTATGGCTACACCTTC.

This clone has a single count. In the same sample, other DNA sequences code for this CDR3. This rearrangement joins TRBV5-4 to TRBJ1-1, with 8 bases fitting TRBD1. This CDR3 region has 14 residues. Per germline, CDR1 SGHNT and CDR2 YYREEE (reference sequence). The V segment lost 1 base and the J segment 4 bases; nucleotides outside the gene matches: 3. For the CDR3, the DNA is TGTGCCAGCAGCTTGAGACAGGGGAGCACTGAAGCTTTCTTT. Protein product: CASSLRQGSTEAFF.

This clone was seen once. This chain uses TRBV28 with TRBJ2-1, with D unclear. V gave up 3 bases and J gave up 8 bases, with 8 bases separating them. From germline, CDR1 is MDHEN and CDR2 SYDVKM. This CDR3 contains 12 residues. The CDR3 spells CASSFGTDEQFF. DNA for the CDR3: TGTGCCAGCAGTTTTGGCACCGATGAGCAGTTCTTC.